This TCR beta chain is from a study of cytotoxic CD8 clonotypes in ibrutinib-treated CLL. Overall study: Samples had a mean of nearly 260,000 productive templates and approximately 90,000 productive rearrangements. Study results and caveats: Treatment saw public clonotypes, which were uncommon, either contract or stay stable. Patients had baseline clonality above age-matched healthy donors, and this clonality moved with circulating CD8+ T-cell counts. Sampling of sustained-remission and progressing patients occurred at differing times.

The method was immunoSEQ multiplex PCR; TCRdb's version includes in-frame clones alone and lacks a portion of them. The sample has approximately 200,000 clones; approximately 72% are singletons. J gave up 0 bases and V 4 bases, and 5 bases lay outside the gene matches. CDR1 is SGHDT, CDR2 YYEEEE, per germline. The CDR3 sequence is 15 residues long. Note on this clone: Its antigen is not identified.

Here the sequenced sample was PBMCs, taken after 24 months of ibrutinib treatment. This sequence originates from a human donor with chronic lymphocytic leukemia. The rearrangement uses TRBV5-6 and TRBJ1-1, with 8 bases matching TRBD1. In DNA form, the CDR3 reads TGTGCCAGCAGCCCAGAGACAGGGGTGAACACTGAAGCTTTCTTT. Amino acid sequence: CASSPETGVNTEAFF.